A single sample is the source of the 29 T cell receptor beta chains below, sequenced in a study of shared clonotypes between healthy human individuals. Repertoires were generated with immunoSEQ multiplex PCR, while TCRdb's copy carries only in-frame clones and drops some. Of 2 million to 2.5 million clones listed, around 90% are singletons. Specimen: naive CD4+ T cells from PBMCs. As for subset: CD45RA+ positively selected. All receptors come from a man between 18 and 29 years old in good health. Some clones in this sample may be carry-over from other donors' samples.

The V call is TRBV20-1, the J call TRBJ2-7; 7 bases line up with TRBD2. Germline trimming cut 8 bases from V and 5 bases from J; bases unmatched to any gene: 6. This CDR3 contains 11 residues. CDR1 is DFQATT, CDR2 SNEGSKA, per germline (reference sequence). The CDR3 coding sequence is TGCAGTTCGGGAGGCAGAGACGAGCAGTACTTC. This sequence encodes CSSGGRDEQYF.

The chain has TRBV6-5 and TRBJ2-2; tentative D call: TRBD2 (6 bases). This CDR3 comprises 15 residues. Germline V gene lookup returns CDR1 MNHEY and CDR2 SVGAGI. V was clipped by 4 bases and J by 6 bases, with 15 bases between them. CDR3: CASSWQRLVPGELFF. DNA for the CDR3: TGTGCCAGCAGTTGGCAGCGACTAGTTCCCGGGGAGCTGTTTTTT.

This clone has just one count. The chain has TRBV28 and TRBJ2-1; 12 bases match TRBD2. The ends lost 2 bases at V and 8 bases at J; junction bases unmatched: 7. The CDR3 has 16 amino acids. Germline V gives CDR1 MDHEN, CDR2 SYDVKM. For the CDR3, the DNA is TGTGCCAGCAGTTTAGATCTAGCGGGAGGGCATGATGAGCAGTTCTTC. The encoded protein is CASSLDLAGGHDEQFF.

The table lists this clone with a count of one. The chain has TRBV9 and TRBJ2-1, with D maybe TRBD2 (6 bases). This CDR3 is 15 amino acids long. CDR1 is SGDLS and CDR2 is YYNGEE in the germline V gene. Trimming left V 1 base short and J 6 bases short, with 14 bases between. The CDR3 loop is CASSVLAGISNEQFF. The CDR3 DNA reads as TGTGCCAGCAGCGTATTGGCGGGAATATCCAATGAGCAGTTCTTC. Variable domain in full (rest from reference TRBV9 and TRBJ2-1): DSGVTQTPKHLITATGQRVTLRCSPRSGDLSVYWYQQSLDQGLQFLIQYYNGEERAKGNILERFSAQQFPDLHSELNLSSLELGDSALYFCASSVLAGISNEQFFGPGTRLTVL.

The rearrangement joins TRBV5-6 to TRBJ1-5; 7 bases are a match to TRBD1. This CDR3 has 14 amino acids. The germline gives CDR1 SGHDT, CDR2 YYEEEE. V was clipped by 4 bases and J by 6 bases; unmatched bases: 7. The CDR3 DNA is TGTGCCAGCAGCCGGGGGGCAGGGGGTCAGCCCCAGCATTTT. It translates to CASSRGAGGQPQHF.

The rearrangement joins TRBV11-3 to TRBJ2-7, with D unclear. The length of the CDR3 is 13 residues. V was trimmed by 2 bases and J by 7 bases, leaving 12 bases between them. CDR1 and CDR2 (germline): SGHNT, YENEEA. CDR3 nucleotides: TGTGCCAGCAGCTTAAGACCGGTGGAAGAGCAGTACTTC. The encoded protein is CASSLRPVEEQYF.

V gene TRBV2 combines with J gene TRBJ2-5, with TRBD1 identical over 7 bases. This CDR3 contains 14 residues. Germline trimming cut 6 bases from V and 1 base from J; bases unmatched to any gene: 5. Germline lookup yields CDR1 SNHLY and CDR2 FYNNEI. CDR3 DNA sequence: TGTGCCAGCAGACAGGACAGGCCCCAAGAGACCCAGTACTTC. It encodes CASRQDRPQETQYF.

This chain links TRBV5-1 with TRBJ1-1; D is perhaps TRBD1 (5 bases). The length of the CDR3 is 14 residues. Trimming removed 4 bases from V and 1 base from J, with 11 bases in between. Germline CDR1 reads SGHRS; CDR2 reads YFSETQ. The DNA for the CDR3 is TGCGCCAGCAGCCAAGGACACCCGAACACTGAAGCTTTCTTT. Translation gives CASSQGHPNTEAFF.

This chain joins TRBV5-6 and TRBJ2-7; tentatively, D is TRBD1 (6 bases). This CDR3 comprises 13 residues. With 1 base removed from V and 5 bases from J, the gap between germline ends came to 10 bases. Germline V gene data show CDR1 as SGHDT and CDR2 as YYEEEE. The CDR3 DNA reads as TGTGCCAGCAGCTTGACACAGGGCCACGAGCAGTACTTC. This codes for CASSLTQGHEQYF.

The chain combines TRBV6-6 with TRBJ1-1; possible D gene TRBD1, 6 bases. CDR1 is MNHNY and CDR2 is SVGAGI in the germline V gene (reference sequence). This CDR3 has 14 amino acids. With 8 bases removed from V and 2 bases from J, the gap between germline ends came to 15 bases. CDR3 sequence (DNA): TGTGCCAGCTCCTCCGGGACATTTAACACTGAAGCTTTCTTT. This translates into CASSSGTFNTEAFF.

CDR3 loop: CAPTGAVAAYQETQYF. In DNA form, the CDR3 reads TGTGCCCCCACAGGGGCGGTAGCAGCGTACCAAGAGACCCAGTACTTC. V usage is TRBV19 and J usage is TRBJ2-5, with 7 bases matching TRBD1. The germline V gene has CDR1 LNHDA and CDR2 SQIVND (reference sequence). The CDR3 totals 16 residues. Unmatched junction bases numbered 15, after V lost 11 bases and J lost 0 bases.

V is TRBV7-2 and J is TRBJ1-5, with D unclear. CDR3 length: 17 residues. With 4 bases removed from V and 0 bases from J, the gap between germline ends came to 16 bases. Per the germline V gene, CDR1 is SGHTA and CDR2 is FQGNSA. The DNA for the CDR3 is TGTGCCAGCAGCTCCAAACCGACAATTAATAGCAATCAGCCCCAGCATTTT. This sequence encodes CASSSKPTINSNQPQHF.

The rearrangement links TRBV28 to TRBJ2-3; D unresolved. CDR1 and CDR2 from the germline V gene are MDHEN and SYDVKM. The V end lost 4 bases, the J end lost 0 bases, and 17 bases lay between the germline ends. The CDR3 loop spans 17 amino acids. The CDR3 sequence: CASSSHLGGLSTDTQYF. In DNA, the CDR3 is TGTGCCAGCAGTTCACACCTTGGCGGTCTTAGCACAGATACGCAGTATTTT.

The chain uses TRBV9 and TRBJ1-1; 8 nucleotides match TRBD1. The germline V gene encodes CDR1 SGDLS and CDR2 YYNGEE. The CDR3 totals 15 residues. With 3 bases clipped from V and 5 bases from J, the junction kept 9 bases outside the gene matches. In DNA, the CDR3 is TGTGCCAGCAGCGAGGCGACAGGGGCTAAAACTGAAGCTTTCTTT. Translated: CASSEATGAKTEAFF. Looking up the rest from reference TRBV9 and TRBJ1-1 gives the full variable domain: DSGVTQTPKHLITATGQRVTLRCSPRSGDLSVYWYQQSLDQGLQFLIQYYNGEERAKGNILERFSAQQFPDLHSELNLSSLELGDSALYFCASSEATGAKTEAFFGQGTRLTVV.

The chain uses TRBV11-2 and TRBJ2-7; no clear D. V shed 4 bases and J shed 4 bases, with 11 bases lying between them. This CDR3 has 13 amino acids. Germline V gene lookup returns CDR1 SGHAT and CDR2 FQNNGV. CDR3 sequence: CASSSELGYEQYF. CDR3 in DNA: TGTGCCAGCAGCTCAGAGCTGGGTTACGAGCAGTACTTC.

The CDR3, as DNA: TGTGCCAGTGCAAGGACATCCGGAACCGGGGAGCTGTTTTTT. The encoded protein is CASARTSGTGELFF. This chain connects TRBV19 to TRBJ2-2; a weak D match, TRBD1 (5 bases). V was clipped by 8 bases and J by 5 bases, with 15 bases between them. CDR3 length: 14 amino acids. Germline V gene lookup returns CDR1 LNHDA and CDR2 SQIVND (reference sequence). The full variable domain, in which reference TRBV19 and TRBJ2-2 provide the parts outside the CDR3, is DGGITQSPKYLFRKEGQNVTLSCEQNLNHDAMYWYRQDPGQGLRLIYYSQIVNDFQKGDIAEGYSVSREKKESFPLTVTSAQKNPTAFYLCASARTSGTGELFFGEGSRLTVL.

The chain links TRBV7-8 to TRBJ2-1, with D tentatively TRBD1 or TRBD2 (5 bases each). Trimming removed 7 bases at V and 6 bases at J, with 16 bases between. Germline V gives CDR1 SGHVS, CDR2 FQNEAQ. CDR3 size: 14 residues. CDR3 in DNA: TGTGCCAGCACCCCCCGTTCAGGGAGCAATGAGCAGTTCTTC. Translating it yields CASTPRSGSNEQFF. The variable domain in full, with the rest retrieved from reference TRBV7-8 and TRBJ2-1, is GAGVSQSPRYKVAKRGQDVALRCDPISGHVSLFWYQQALGQGPEFLTYFQNEAQLDKSGLPSDRFFAERPEGSVSTLKIQRTQQEDSAVYLCASTPRSGSNEQFFGPGTRLTVL.

This sequence joins TRBV2 and TRBJ1-1, with D unresolved. The length of the CDR3 is 13 residues. CDR1 is SNHLY, CDR2 FYNNEI, per germline. Trimming took 4 bases from V and 2 from J, leaving 8 bases between them. CDR3 sequence reads: CASSVRGNTEAFF. The CDR3, as DNA: TGTGCCAGCAGTGTTCGGGGAAACACTGAAGCTTTCTTT.

This chain joins TRBV4-2 and TRBJ2-6; possible D gene TRBD2, 7 bases. The CDR3 spans 17 residues. CDR1 is LGHNA and CDR2 is YNFKEQ in the germline V gene. V shed 4 bases and J shed 4 bases, with 17 bases lying between them. CDR3 DNA: TGTGCCAGCAGCCCGGGGGGCTACGGGGGAGGGGCCAACGTCCTGACTTTC. This encodes CASSPGGYGGGANVLTF.

This chain joins TRBV28 and TRBJ2-1; no definite D call. This CDR3 contains 12 residues. CDR1 is MDHEN, CDR2 SYDVKM, per germline. V lost 8 bases and J lost 7, with 12 bases in between. The CDR3, as DNA: TGTGCCAGCGGGATCCTAGGAAATGAGCAGTTCTTC. As protein: CASGILGNEQFF.

This chain connects TRBV23-1 to TRBJ2-5; 7 bases line up with TRBD2. TRBV23-1 is reported as an ORF; its role is uncertain. The junction had 13 bases not matched to a gene; V was cut back by 10 bases and J by 5 bases. This CDR3 has 14 residues. The CDR3 region is CAITDPREGETQYF. The CDR3 DNA is TGCGCCATCACTGATCCCAGGGAGGGGGAGACCCAGTACTTC.

This chain uses TRBV29-1 with TRBJ1-1, with D unresolved. Germline assignment: CDR1 SQVTM and CDR2 ANQGSEA. The ends were cut back, 3 bases at V and 0 bases at J, with 14 bases in the middle. This CDR3 is 15 amino acids long. Here the CDR3 reads CSVDTLQTMNTEAFF. The CDR3, as DNA: TGCAGCGTTGATACCCTACAGACCATGAACACTGAAGCTTTCTTT.

Notes on this clone: This CDR3 is also generated by other DNA sequences in the sample. The chain employs TRBV7-9 and TRBJ2-7; TRBD2 is a possible D gene (6 bases). The CDR3 has 14 amino acids. V dropped 0 bases and J dropped 2 bases, with 8 bases sitting between them. Germline values: CDR1 SEHNR, CDR2 FQNEAQ (reference sequence). The CDR3 bases are TGTGCCAGCAGCTTAGCCGGGGGAGCCTACGAGCAGTACTTC. Encoded protein: CASSLAGGAYEQYF.

The chain couples TRBV30 to TRBJ1-2; 7 positions agree with TRBD1. Germline loops: CDR1 GTSNPN, CDR2 SVGIG (reference sequence). The CDR3 is made up of 14 amino acids. V dropped 3 bases and J dropped 0; count of bases not matched to a gene: 4. Written as DNA, the CDR3 is TGTGCCTGGAGCCCCGGGACAGCTAACTATGGCTACACCTTC. The encoded protein is CAWSPGTANYGYTF. The full variable domain, rest sourced from reference TRBV30 and TRBJ1-2, is SQTIHQWPATLVQPVGSPLSLECTVEGTSNPNLYWYRQAAGRGLQLLFYSVGIGQISSEVPQNLSASRPQDRQFILSSKKLLLSDSGFYLCAWSPGTANYGYTFGSGTRLTVV.

This chain joins TRBV6-5 and TRBJ1-2, with D perhaps TRBD1 (5 bases). The CDR3 is 15 amino acids. Per the germline V gene, CDR1 is MNHEY and CDR2 is SVGAGI. Between the trimmed V and J ends, which lost 8 bases and 4 bases, there was a span of 20 bases. The CDR3 region is CASRGTVEAVYGYTF. DNA of the CDR3: TGTGCCAGCCGAGGGACCGTAGAAGCCGTCTATGGCTACACCTTC.

Concerning this clone itself: The same CDR3 arises from other DNA sequences in this sample as well. This rearrangement joins TRBV2 to TRBJ1-4, with 9 bases aligning to TRBD1. The V and J ends lost 6 bases and 8 bases, in that order; junction bases with no gene match: 1. Germline V lookup: CDR1 SNHLY, CDR2 FYNNEI. This CDR3 is 12 amino acids long. CDR3 in amino acids: CASRGQGEKLFF. The CDR3 nucleotides are TGTGCCAGCAGGGGACAGGGCGAAAAACTGTTTTTT.

This clone was observed a few times. This sample also contains other DNA sequences that code for the same CDR3. The chain uses TRBV29-1 and TRBJ1-1, with a possible D match to TRBD1 (6 bases). V gave up 5 bases and J gave up 0 bases, with 10 bases separating them. Per the germline V gene, CDR1 is SQVTM and CDR2 is ANQGSEA. The CDR3 covers 13 residues. CDR3 amino acids: CSVHRVMNTEAFF. The CDR3, as DNA: TGCAGCGTTCACAGGGTCATGAACACTGAAGCTTTCTTT.

The count of this clone is one. The rearrangement joins TRBV28 to TRBJ2-5, with D perhaps TRBD1 or TRBD2 (5 bases each). V lost 2 bases to trimming and J lost 2 bases, with 9 bases between them. CDR1 and CDR2 (germline): MDHEN, SYDVKM. The CDR3 totals 14 residues. CDR3 amino acids: CASSLRGLQETQYF. In nucleotides, the CDR3 is TGTGCCAGCAGTTTACGGGGCCTTCAAGAGACCCAGTACTTC. The variable domain in full, with the rest retrieved from reference TRBV28 and TRBJ2-5, is DVKVTQSSRYLVKRTGEKVFLECVQDMDHENMFWYRQDPGLGLRLIYFSYDVKMKEKGDIPEGYSVSREKKERFSLILESASTNQTSMYLCASSLRGLQETQYFGPGTRLLVL.

This rearrangement joins TRBV6-6 to TRBJ1-1, with D uncertain. The CDR3 totals 14 residues. Germline V gene lookup returns CDR1 MNHNY and CDR2 SVGAGI (reference sequence). V was cut by 2 bases and J by 6 bases, with 13 bases left in between. In DNA, the CDR3 is TGTGCCAGCAGTTACGGGTCAGGTAGACCTGAAGCTTTCTTT. Translation gives CASSYGSGRPEAFF.